Below are 9 T cell receptor beta chains sequenced from a single sample in a study of T cells in Graves' hyperthyroidism and ophthalmopathy. Amplification of TCR beta CDR3 regions used RNA as the template. RT-PCR in the first round (using the HTBI primer set) targeted the TCR CDR3. TCRdb redid the calling of the multiplex PCR reads with MiXCR, one entry per CDR3 protein. The table lists over 200,000 distinct CDR3 sequences, roughly 18% of them singletons. Sequences were obtained from blood. These receptors all come from a man aged 45-60 years with Graves' hyperthyroidism.

This clonotype was counted ten times or more. The chain couples TRBV6-6 to TRBJ2-7, with 9 bases matching TRBD2. J gave up 4 bases and V 0 bases, and 10 bases lay outside the gene matches. The CDR3 sequence is 17 residues long. Germline-derived CDR1 and CDR2 are MNHNY and SVGAGI (reference sequence). CDR3 DNA sequence: TGTGCCAGCAGTTACTCTCATGGGACTAGCCAAAGTTACGAGCAGTACTTC. Protein: CASSYSHGTSQSYEQYF.

The table lists this clonotype with many counts. The chain combines TRBV14 with TRBJ2-3, with D unresolved. The CDR3 has 15 residues. CDR1 and CDR2 (germline): SGHDN, FVKESK. Trimming removed 4 bases at V and 0 bases at J, with 11 bases between. CDR3 sequence: CASSPPSRSTDTQYF. The CDR3 DNA follows: TGTGCCAGCAGCCCTCCCTCCAGGAGCACAGATACGCAGTATTTT.

A remark on this clonotype: A much larger clone lies a single base off, so this may be a read error. The chain recombines TRBV7-9 with TRBJ2-1; 8 positions agree with TRBD2. CDR3 size: 14 residues. Germline lookup yields CDR1 SEHNR and CDR2 FQNEAQ (reference sequence). Losses at the gene ends were 8 bases for V and 6 bases for J; bases not matched to a gene: 9. The chain's CDR3 is CASGPTRGGNEQFF. The CDR3 coding sequence is TGTGCCAGCGGCCCCACTCGGGGGGGCAATGAGCAGTTCTTC. Full variable domain (remainder filled in from reference TRBV7-9 and TRBJ2-1): DTGVSQNPRHKITKRGQNVTFRCDPISEHNRLYWYRQTLGQGPEFLTYFQNEAQLEKSRLLSDRFSAERPKGSFSTLEIQRTEQGDSAMYLCASGPTRGGNEQFFGPGTRLTVL.

This clonotype appeared many times. One end of the junction varies from germline; a read error may be responsible. J is TRBJ1-2 and V is TRBV7-7, with D perhaps matching TRBD1 (5 bases). The CDR3 length is 15 residues. Germline CDR1 SSHAT, CDR2 FNYEAQ (reference sequence). CDR3 nucleotides: TGTGCTAGCAGCTGGCCAGGGCAGGGAACCTATGGCTACACCTTC. Its translation is CASSWPGQGTYGYTF.

This clonotype was picked up a small number of times. This chain joins TRBV28 and TRBJ1-2, with 10 positions matching TRBD1. Trimming at V came to 5 bases and at J to 5 bases, leaving 14 bases not matched to a gene. This CDR3 spans 17 amino acids. CDR1 is MDHEN, CDR2 SYDVKM, per germline. CDR3 DNA sequence: TGTGCCAGCAGTACCCCGGGACAGGGGTCGTTAGGGTATGGCTACACCTTC. Translated: CASSTPGQGSLGYGYTF.

The chain carries TRBV29-1 and TRBJ1-2; D possibly corresponds to TRBD1 (5 bases). CDR1 is SQVTM and CDR2 is ANQGSEA in the germline V gene. This CDR3 spans 14 amino acids. V was trimmed by 4 bases and J by 6 bases, leaving 18 bases between them. CDR3 nucleotides: TGCAGCGTTGTGGTGGGGCCGTGGGGTGATGGCTACACCTTC. Its translation is CSVVVGPWGDGYTF. Drawing the rest from reference TRBV29-1 and TRBJ1-2, the complete variable domain is SAVISQKPSRDICQRGTSLTIQCQVDSQVTMMFWYRQQPGQSLTLIATANQGSEATYESGFVIDKFPISRPNLTFSTLTVSNMSPEDSSIYLCSVVVGPWGDGYTFGSGTRLTVV.

Many counts were recorded for this clonotype. The chain combines TRBV6-1 with TRBJ2-3; D is possibly TRBD1 (7 bases). Germline assignment: CDR1 MNHNS and CDR2 SASEGT. The CDR3 spans 16 residues. Trimming stripped 6 bases from V and 1 base from J, with 17 bases between. The CDR3 coding sequence is TGTGCCAGCAGCCAGACAGGGTGGGGGGGCACAGATACGCAGTATTTT. This translates into CASSQTGWGGTDTQYF.

This clonotype was counted ten times or more. The genes are TRBV2 and TRBJ1-3; unclear D gene. Germline V gene lookup returns CDR1 SNHLY and CDR2 FYNNEI. The CDR3 has 17 amino acids. V was pared by 3 bases and J by 0 bases, with 15 bases between. CDR3 bases: TGTGCCAGCAGTGAGTCGACGGATTCCAACTCTGGAAACACCATATATTTT. This translates into CASSESTDSNSGNTIYF.

This clonotype was observed a few times. The chain combines TRBV13 with TRBJ1-5; D might be TRBD1 (6 bases). In germline, CDR1 is PRHDT, CDR2 FYEKMQ (reference sequence). Trimming left V 5 bases short and J 2 bases short, with 13 bases between. This CDR3 contains 15 residues. The CDR3 loop reads CASSARGAGNQPQHF. The CDR3 bases are TGTGCCAGCAGCGCCAGGGGAGCGGGCAATCAGCCCCAGCATTTT.